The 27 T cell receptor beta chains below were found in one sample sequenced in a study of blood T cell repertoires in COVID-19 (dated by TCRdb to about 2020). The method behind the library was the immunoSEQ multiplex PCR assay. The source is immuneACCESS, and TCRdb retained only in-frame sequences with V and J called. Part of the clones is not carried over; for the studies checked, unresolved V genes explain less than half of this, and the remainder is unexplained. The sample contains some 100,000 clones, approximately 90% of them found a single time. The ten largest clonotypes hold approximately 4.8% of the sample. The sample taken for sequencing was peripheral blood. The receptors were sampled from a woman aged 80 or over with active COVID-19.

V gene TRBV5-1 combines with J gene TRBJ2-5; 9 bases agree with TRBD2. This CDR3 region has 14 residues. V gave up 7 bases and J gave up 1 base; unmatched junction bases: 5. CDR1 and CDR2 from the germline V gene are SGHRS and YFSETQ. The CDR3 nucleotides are TGCGCCAGCCGAATAGCGGGAGTCCAAGAGACCCAGTACTTC. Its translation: CASRIAGVQETQYF.

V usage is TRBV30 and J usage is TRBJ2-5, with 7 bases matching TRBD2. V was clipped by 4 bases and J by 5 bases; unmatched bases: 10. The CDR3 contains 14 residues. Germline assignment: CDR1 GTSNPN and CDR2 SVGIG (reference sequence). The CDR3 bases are TGTGCCTGGACAAGTGGCGGGAGAATGGAGACCCAGTACTTC. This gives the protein CAWTSGGRMETQYF.

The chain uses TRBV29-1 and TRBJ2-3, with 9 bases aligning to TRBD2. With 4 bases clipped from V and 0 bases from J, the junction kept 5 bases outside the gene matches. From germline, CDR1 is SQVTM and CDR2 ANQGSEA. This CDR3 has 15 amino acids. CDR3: CSVVSTSGSTDTQYF. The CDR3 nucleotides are TGCAGCGTTGTATCTACTAGCGGGAGCACAGATACGCAGTATTTT.

CDR3 residues: CASSIRSGTGLGQETQYF. CDR3 sequence (DNA): TGTGCCAGCAGCATAAGATCAGGGACAGGGTTAGGCCAAGAGACCCAGTACTTC. The chain carries TRBV4-2 and TRBJ2-5; 9 positions agree with TRBD1. CDR1 and CDR2 (germline): LGHNA, YNFKEQ. The J segment lost 1 base and the V segment lost 5 bases, leaving 14 bases of the junction unmatched. This CDR3 comprises 18 residues.

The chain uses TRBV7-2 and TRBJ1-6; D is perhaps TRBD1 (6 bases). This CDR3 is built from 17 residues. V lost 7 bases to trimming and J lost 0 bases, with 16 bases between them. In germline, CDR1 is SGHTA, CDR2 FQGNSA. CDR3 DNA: TGTGCCAGCACAGGGGTCCCTCCCAGCTCCTATAATTCACCCCTCCACTTT. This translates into CASTGVPPSSYNSPLHF.

The CDR3 region is CASSLFEFGYTF. CDR3 sequence (DNA): TGTGCCAGCAGTTTATTTGAGTTTGGCTACACCTTC. J is TRBJ1-2 and V is TRBV28; no definite D call. V was pared by 1 base and J by 7 bases, with 7 bases between. Germline V CDR1 and CDR2: MDHEN, SYDVKM. This CDR3 contains 12 residues.

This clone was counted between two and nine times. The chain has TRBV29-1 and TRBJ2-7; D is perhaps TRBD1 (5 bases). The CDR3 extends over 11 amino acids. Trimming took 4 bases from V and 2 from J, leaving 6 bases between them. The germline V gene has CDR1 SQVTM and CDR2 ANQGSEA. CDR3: CSVVRAYEQYF. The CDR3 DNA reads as TGCAGCGTTGTCAGGGCCTACGAGCAGTACTTC.

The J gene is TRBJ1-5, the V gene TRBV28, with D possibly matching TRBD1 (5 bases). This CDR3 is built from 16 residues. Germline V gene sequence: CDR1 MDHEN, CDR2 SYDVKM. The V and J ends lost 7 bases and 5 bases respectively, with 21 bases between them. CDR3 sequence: CASTSGVRGGDQPQHF. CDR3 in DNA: TGTGCCAGCACCTCGGGGGTCCGGGGAGGGGATCAGCCCCAGCATTTT.

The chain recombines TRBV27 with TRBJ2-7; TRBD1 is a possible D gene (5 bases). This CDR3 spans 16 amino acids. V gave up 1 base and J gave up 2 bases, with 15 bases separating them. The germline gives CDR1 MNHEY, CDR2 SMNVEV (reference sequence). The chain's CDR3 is CASSLLAGNGPYEQYF. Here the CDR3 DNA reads TGTGCCAGCAGTTTATTAGCAGGGAATGGTCCCTACGAGCAGTACTTC.

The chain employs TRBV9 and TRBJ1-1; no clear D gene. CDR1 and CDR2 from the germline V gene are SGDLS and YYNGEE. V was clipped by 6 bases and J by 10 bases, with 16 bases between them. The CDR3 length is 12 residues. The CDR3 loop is CASIPPREIAFF. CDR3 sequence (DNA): TGTGCCAGCATCCCTCCGAGGGAGATAGCTTTCTTT.

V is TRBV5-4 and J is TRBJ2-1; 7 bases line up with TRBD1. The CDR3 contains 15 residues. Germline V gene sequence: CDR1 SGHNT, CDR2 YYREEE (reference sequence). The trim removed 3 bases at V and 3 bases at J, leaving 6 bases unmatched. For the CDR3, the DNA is TGTGCCAGCAGCTATCCGGGACAGAACTACAATGAGCAGTTCTTC. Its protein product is CASSYPGQNYNEQFF.

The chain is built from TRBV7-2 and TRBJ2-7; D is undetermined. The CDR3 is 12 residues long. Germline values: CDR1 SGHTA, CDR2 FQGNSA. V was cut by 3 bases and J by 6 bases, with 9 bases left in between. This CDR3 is CASSFSSPEQYF. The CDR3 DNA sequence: TGTGCCAGCAGCTTCTCCTCCCCCGAGCAGTACTTC.

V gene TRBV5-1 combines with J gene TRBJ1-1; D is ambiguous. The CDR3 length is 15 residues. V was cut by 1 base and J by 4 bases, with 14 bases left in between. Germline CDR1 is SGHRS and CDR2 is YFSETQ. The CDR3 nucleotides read TGCGCCAGCAGCTTGTTGTCAGGTAAAGCCACTGAAGCTTTCTTT. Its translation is CASSLLSGKATEAFF.

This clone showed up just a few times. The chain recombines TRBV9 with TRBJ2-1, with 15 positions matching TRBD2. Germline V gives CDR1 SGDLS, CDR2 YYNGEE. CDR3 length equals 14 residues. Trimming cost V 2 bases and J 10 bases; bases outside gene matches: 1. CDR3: CASSVGTSGREQFF. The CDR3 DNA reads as TGTGCCAGCAGCGTCGGGACTAGCGGGAGGGAGCAGTTCTTC.

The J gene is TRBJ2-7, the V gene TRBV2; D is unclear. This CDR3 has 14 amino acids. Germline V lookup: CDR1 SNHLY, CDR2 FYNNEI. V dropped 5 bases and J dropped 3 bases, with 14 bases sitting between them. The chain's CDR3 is CASSPEVAHYEQYF. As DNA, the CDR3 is TGTGCCAGCAGTCCCGAGGTAGCCCACTACGAGCAGTACTTC. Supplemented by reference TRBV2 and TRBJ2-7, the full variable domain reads EPEVTQTPSHQVTQMGQEVILRCVPISNHLYFYWYRQILGQKVEFLVSFYNNEISEKSEIFDDQFSVERPDGSNFTLKIRSTKLEDSAMYFCASSPEVAHYEQYFGPGTRLTVT.

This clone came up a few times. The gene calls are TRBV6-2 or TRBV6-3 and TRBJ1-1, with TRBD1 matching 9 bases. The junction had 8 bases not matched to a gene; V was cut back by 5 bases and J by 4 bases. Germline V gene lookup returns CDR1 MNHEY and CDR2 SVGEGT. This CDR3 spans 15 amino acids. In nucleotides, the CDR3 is TGTGCCAGCAGTCGGTCTACAGGGGGCGTCACTGAAGCTTTCTTT. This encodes CASSRSTGGVTEAFF.

DNA for the CDR3: TGTGCCAGCAGCTTACTCCGGACTAGTGCCTACGAGCAGTACTTC. Encoded protein: CASSLLRTSAYEQYF. The V call is TRBV11-2, the J call TRBJ2-7, with 7 bases fitting TRBD2. The V segment lost 2 bases and the J segment 2 bases; nucleotides outside the gene matches: 6. In germline, CDR1 is SGHAT, CDR2 FQNNGV. The CDR3 contains 15 residues.

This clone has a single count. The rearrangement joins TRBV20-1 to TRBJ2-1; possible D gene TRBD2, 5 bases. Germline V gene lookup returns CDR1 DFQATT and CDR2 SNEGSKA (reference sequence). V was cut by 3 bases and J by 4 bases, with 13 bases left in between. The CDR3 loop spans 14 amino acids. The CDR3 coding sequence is TGCAGTGCTAGTGGAGGTAGGAGTTACAATGAGCAGTTCTTC. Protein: CSASGGRSYNEQFF.

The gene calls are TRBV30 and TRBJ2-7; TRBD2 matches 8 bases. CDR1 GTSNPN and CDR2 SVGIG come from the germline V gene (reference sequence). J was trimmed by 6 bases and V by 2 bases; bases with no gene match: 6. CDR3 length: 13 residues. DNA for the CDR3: TGTGCCTGGAGTACGGGAGGGCTCCGCGAGCAGTACTTC. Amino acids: CAWSTGGLREQYF.

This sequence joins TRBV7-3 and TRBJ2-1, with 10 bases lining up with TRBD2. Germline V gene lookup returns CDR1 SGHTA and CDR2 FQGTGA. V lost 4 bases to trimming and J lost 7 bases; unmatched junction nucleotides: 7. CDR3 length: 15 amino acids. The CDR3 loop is CASSSAGGPGNEQFF. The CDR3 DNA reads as TGTGCCAGCAGCTCAGCGGGAGGGCCGGGGAATGAGCAGTTCTTC.

The CDR3, as DNA: TGCGCCAGCAGCTTGATCGGACTAGCGGGAGGAGATACGCAGTATTTT. Protein: CASSLIGLAGGDTQYF. The J gene is TRBJ2-3, the V gene TRBV5-1; 14 nucleotides match TRBD2. In germline, CDR1 is SGHRS, CDR2 YFSETQ. This CDR3 region has 16 residues. The junction had 3 bases not matched to a gene; V was cut back by 1 base and J by 5 bases.

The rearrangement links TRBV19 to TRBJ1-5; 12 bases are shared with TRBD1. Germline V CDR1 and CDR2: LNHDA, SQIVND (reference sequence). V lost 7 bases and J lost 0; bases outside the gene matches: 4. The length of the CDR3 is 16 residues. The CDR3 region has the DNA TGTGCCAGTAAAGGGACAGGGGGCATTAGCAATCAGCCCCAGCATTTT. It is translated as CASKGTGGISNQPQHF.

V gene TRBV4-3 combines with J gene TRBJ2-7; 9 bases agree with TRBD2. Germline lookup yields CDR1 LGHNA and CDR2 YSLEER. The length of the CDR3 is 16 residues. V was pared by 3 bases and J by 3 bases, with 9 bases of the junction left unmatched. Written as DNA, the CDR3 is TGCGCCAGCAGCCACGACAGGGTTAGCGGGAGCTACGAGCAGTACTTC. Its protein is CASSHDRVSGSYEQYF.

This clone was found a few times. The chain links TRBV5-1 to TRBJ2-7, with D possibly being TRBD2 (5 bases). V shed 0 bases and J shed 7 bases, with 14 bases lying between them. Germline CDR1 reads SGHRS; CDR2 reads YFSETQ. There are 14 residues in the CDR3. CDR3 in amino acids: CASSLEVGVLEQYF. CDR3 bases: TGCGCCAGCAGCTTGGAGGTGGGAGTCCTTGAGCAGTACTTC.

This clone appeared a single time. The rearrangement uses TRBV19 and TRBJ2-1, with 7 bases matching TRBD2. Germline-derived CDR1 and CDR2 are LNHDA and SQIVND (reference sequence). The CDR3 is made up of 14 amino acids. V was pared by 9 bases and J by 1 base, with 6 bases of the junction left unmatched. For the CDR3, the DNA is TGTGCCAGCGGAATAGCGGGTTCCTACAATGAGCAGTTCTTC. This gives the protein CASGIAGSYNEQFF.

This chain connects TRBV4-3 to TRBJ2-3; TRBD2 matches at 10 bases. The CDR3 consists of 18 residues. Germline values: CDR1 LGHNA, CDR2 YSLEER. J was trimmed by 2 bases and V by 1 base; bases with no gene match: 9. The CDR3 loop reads CASSQGAGGPIFTDTQYF. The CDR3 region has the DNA TGCGCCAGCAGCCAAGGAGCGGGAGGGCCTATTTTCACAGATACGCAGTATTTT.

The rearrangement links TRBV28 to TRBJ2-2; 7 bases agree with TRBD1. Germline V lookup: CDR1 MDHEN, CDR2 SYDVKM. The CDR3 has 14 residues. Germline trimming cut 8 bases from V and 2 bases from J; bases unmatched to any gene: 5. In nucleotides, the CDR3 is TGTGCCAGCCGCAGACAGGGCAACACCGGGGAGCTGTTTTTT. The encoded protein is CASRRQGNTGELFF. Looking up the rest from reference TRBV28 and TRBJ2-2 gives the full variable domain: DVKVTQSSRYLVKRTGEKVFLECVQDMDHENMFWYRQDPGLGLRLIYFSYDVKMKEKGDIPEGYSVSREKKERFSLILESASTNQTSMYLCASRRQGNTGELFFGEGSRLTVL.